The entry below gives a single T cell receptor beta chain sequence along with its context. Its antigen remains unidentified. A read error may account for a junction end that differs from germline. A modified ARM-PCR protocol with three rounds of nested PCR amplified TCRbeta. TCRdb used MiXCR to reprocess the multiplex PCR reads, holding one entry per CDR3 protein. The repertoire holds 43,000 or so distinct CDR3 sequences, roughly 66% seen once, with under 50% in the top ten. The CDR3 has 14 residues. Looked up from germline, CDR1 is MNHEY and CDR2 is SVGAGI. RNA was extracted from bulk tissue without any cell sorting. The normal lung tissue was taken more than 3 cm from the tumor edge. This entry is derived from a study of tumor and adjacent non-tumor tissue in lung cancer. General study points: Compared with tumor, normal lung showed significantly lower TCR diversity. Patients with more diverse tumor TCRs had worse survival.

The sequencing sample was made of distant non-tumor lung tissue. The receptor was isolated from a man between 45 and 60 years old with non-small cell lung cancer. V gene TRBV6-5 combines with J gene TRBJ2-5; possible D gene TRBD2, 6 bases. CDR3 residues: CASTLSEGGETQYF. The CDR3 DNA sequence: TGTGCCAGCACCCTCTCGGAGGGCGGCGAAACCCAGTATTTC.